These 8 T cell receptor beta chains originate from one sample sequenced in a study of CD4 T cells in relation to SARS-CoV-2 and coronaviruses. Unexposed donor CD4+ T cells date from about 2011-2018, before the COVID-19 pandemic. Sequenced by immunoSEQ multiplex PCR; TCRdb stores in-frame clones only, minus some. The sample has around 62,000 clones, roughly 93% seen once. Sequenced sample: naive CD4+ T cells from PBMCs. The subset here: naive CD4+ T cells isolated by negative enrichment. These receptors were taken from a human donor in good health.

This chain links TRBV15 with TRBJ2-7, with 8 bases fitting TRBD1. The germline V gene has CDR1 LNHNV and CDR2 YYDKDF (reference sequence). The CDR3 totals 15 residues. Trimming cost V 5 bases and J 2 bases; bases outside gene matches: 8. The CDR3 DNA follows: TGTGCCACCAGCTTAAACAGGGGGAGCACCTACGAGCAGTACTTC. Amino acid sequence: CATSLNRGSTYEQYF.

The chain recombines TRBV27 with TRBJ2-1, with D possibly being TRBD2 (6 bases). Trimming shortened V by 5 bases and J by 13 bases, and 21 bases separated the two germline ends. CDR3 length equals 14 residues. Germline lookup yields CDR1 MNHEY and CDR2 SMNVEV (reference sequence). The CDR3 is CASSPGGFMAGQFF. The DNA for the CDR3 is TGTGCCAGCAGTCCAGGAGGGTTTATGGCGGGACAGTTCTTC.

The rearrangement uses TRBV6-5 and TRBJ2-3, with a tentative D call TRBD1 (5 bases). Trimming shortened V by 6 bases and J by 2 bases, and 15 bases separated the two germline ends. This CDR3 has 15 amino acids. The germline CDR1 and CDR2 sequences are MNHEY and SVGAGI. The CDR3 protein is CASSSDRRHTDTQYF. As DNA, the CDR3 is TGTGCCAGCAGCTCTGACAGAAGACACACAGATACGCAGTATTTT.

The chain employs TRBV5-1 and TRBJ2-5; 8 bases are shared with TRBD2. Germline V lookup: CDR1 SGHRS, CDR2 YFSETQ. This CDR3 is 14 amino acids long. J was trimmed by 4 bases and V by 4 bases; bases with no gene match: 6. The CDR3 DNA is TGCGCCAGCAGCCCCGGGAGGGTTAGAGAGACCCAGTACTTC. This codes for CASSPGRVRETQYF.

The V call is TRBV30, the J call TRBJ1-6, with a weak D call TRBD1 (6 bases). CDR1 and CDR2 (germline): GTSNPN, SVGIG (reference sequence). Trimming removed 5 bases at V and 9 bases at J, with 14 bases between. The CDR3 is 13 amino acids. CDR3 in amino acids: CAWGGQDSSPLHF. CDR3 sequence (DNA): TGTGCCTGGGGCGGGCAGGACAGTTCACCCCTCCACTTT.

The chain has TRBV25-1 and TRBJ2-7; TRBD1 might be the D (6 bases). V lost 3 bases and J 4 bases, leaving 13 bases between the germline ends. The germline gives CDR1 MGHDK, CDR2 SYGVNS. The CDR3 extends over 14 amino acids. This CDR3 is CASSDPQGLYEQYF. CDR3 DNA sequence: TGTGCCAGCAGTGACCCACAGGGCTTGTACGAGCAGTACTTC.

The chain joins TRBV7-9 to TRBJ2-2; unclear D gene. The CDR3 covers 16 residues. Germline V CDR1 and CDR2: SEHNR, FQNEAQ (reference sequence). Trimming removed 1 base at V and 6 bases at J, with 15 bases between. CDR3 residues: CASSLGRSASAGELFF. The CDR3 region has the DNA TGTGCCAGCAGCTTAGGCAGGTCAGCTTCTGCCGGGGAGCTGTTTTTT.

This sequence joins TRBV18 and TRBJ2-7; 10 nucleotides match TRBD2. This CDR3 spans 14 amino acids. Germline-derived CDR1 and CDR2 are KGHSH and LQKENI. V lost 3 bases to trimming and J lost 2 bases; unmatched junction nucleotides: 1. Here the CDR3 DNA reads TGTGCCAGCTCACCCGGGACTAGCGCCTACGAGCAGTACTTC. Amino acids: CASSPGTSAYEQYF.